The entry below gives a single T cell receptor (beta chain) sequence along with its context. The data were taken from a study of cytotoxic CD8 clonotypes in ibrutinib-treated CLL. The assay was immunoSEQ multiplex PCR, and TCRdb's table has in-frame clones only and misses some. Altogether hundreds of thousands of clones are present, 70% being singletons, with the ten largest covering less than 20%. CDR1 is SEHNR and CDR2 is FQNEAQ in the germline V gene (reference sequence). The CDR3 runs 16 residues. V lost 6 bases to trimming and J lost 4 bases; unmatched junction nucleotides: 9. The clonotype originates from a human donor with chronic lymphocytic leukemia. This chain joins TRBV7-9 and TRBJ2-2; 9 positions agree with TRBD2. Sequencing used PBMCs, obtained after 24 months of ibrutinib treatment. CDR3 amino acids: CASSLFSGRATGELFF. As DNA, the CDR3 is TGTGCCAGCAGTTTATTTAGCGGGAGAGCCACCGGGGAGCTGTTTTTT. The entire variable domain, with the rest obtained from reference TRBV7-9 and TRBJ2-2, is as follows: DTGVSQNPRHKITKRGQNVTFRCDPISEHNRLYWYRQTLGQGPEFLTYFQNEAQLEKSRLLSDRFSAERPKGSFSTLEIQRTEQGDSAMYLCASSLFSGRATGELFFGEGSRLTVL.